The subject of this entry is one TCR beta chain. Per the study methods: Estimates of nucleated cell counts were drawn from the amplification of reference gene primers. Profiling relied on immunoSEQ multiplex PCR, and the TCRdb table lists in-frame clones only, not all of them. From that table come the V and J calls and clone size; the DNA was used to work out D and trimming. There are 85,000 to 100,000 clones in the sample; 86% occur only once, and about 26% lies in the top ten. The data were obtained in a study of blood T cell repertoires in COVID-19. Background on the study: Samples of COVID-19 (acute and convalescent) were obtained from the United States, Italy and Spain. PBMCs, B-cell-depleted T cells, or T cells provided the cDNA or gDNA that made up the material.

The CDR3 runs to 15 residues. V was shortened by 5 bases and J by 6 bases, with 18 bases between the two germline ends. Germline loops: CDR1 PRHDT, CDR2 FYEKMQ (reference sequence). Sequencing used peripheral blood. This receptor was identified in a man over 45 with active or convalescent COVID-19. The genes are TRBV13 and TRBJ2-3; D may be TRBD2 (6 bases). For the CDR3, the DNA is TGTGCCAGCAGCGGTGGGGCAGGTGCGGGGGATACGCAGTATTTT. Translation gives CASSGGAGAGDTQYF. Combining the CDR3 with reference TRBV13 and TRBJ2-3 gives the whole variable domain AAGVIQSPRHLIKEKRETATLKCYPIPRHDTVYWYQQGPGQDPQFLISFYEKMQSDKGSIPDRFSAQQFSDYHSELNMSSLELGDSALYFCASSGGAGAGDTQYFGPGTRLTVL.